This TCR beta chain was obtained from a study of beta chain features in type 1 diabetes listed by TCRdb under 2018. Regarding the research as a whole: No differences in mean age, gender distribution, total cell number or subset yield were found between patients and healthy donors. A total of 90 million to 130 million sorted cells were examined across all samples, and a strong correlation was observed between cell number per subset and RNA yield. In the study, TCRB repertoires of sorted circulating CD4+ T cell subsets from recently diagnosed type 1 diabetes patients were compared with those of matched healthy donors. Naive and central memory subsets were obtained from all 30 or so donors, but regulatory and stem cell-like memory subsets were isolated from only 8 patients and roughly eight healthy donors. Overall results and qualifications from the work: Naive, central memory and regulatory TCRB repertoires appeared to be more alike among patients than among healthy donors. At VDJ recombination sites, patients with type 1 diabetes made fewer insertions and deleted more nucleotides, a pattern implying thymic rearrangement abnormalities. PCR may preferentially amplify shorter templates, but because patient and control samples were amplified and corrected together, any resulting skew would affect both groups equally. Because cDNA rather than genomic DNA was sequenced, highly expressing activated cells could have been over-represented, although no difference in activation and CD3 levels was found between groups. In all four CD4+ subsets, TCRB CDR3 length was moderately but significantly shorter in type 1 diabetes patients. HLA sub-analyses involved small numbers of individuals, so any influence of HLA type on TCRB rearrangement remained unresolved.

The germline V gene gives CDR1 as MGHDK and CDR2 as SYGVNS. V is clipped by 4 bases and J by 4 bases, and the sequence between their germline boundaries is 8 bases long. Its CDR3 holds 12 amino acids, cysteine through phenylalanine. The sequence is cut down to CDR3 DNA, 36 bases in frame from base 1. Each donor gave one peripheral blood draw, roughly 0.12 L on average, collected into heparinised tubes. A BD FACSAria II and a panel including CD45RO, CCR7, CD25, CD127, CD95 and CD27 were used to sort naive, central memory, regulatory and stem cell-like memory CD4+ T cells. Purity was above 95% for every sorted population. Right away, PBMCs were isolated by Lymphoprep density gradient centrifugation and were stained directly, with no culture step. So that batch effects would be minimized, each experiment stained and sorted samples in pairs, pairing one healthy donor with one patient. All of the isolated RNA was reverse transcribed with the High Capacity cDNA Reverse Transcription Kit, so expressed TCRB transcripts were sequenced. Deep immunoSEQ sequencing was applied to naive, central memory and regulatory T cell samples, giving an average of roughly 3.5 million total reads per sample. After sorted cells were lysed in RLT buffer, RNA was extracted with DNase-treated RNeasy Micro or Mini kits, with the choice depending on cell number. To prevent cross-contamination, every cell subset was processed on its own, while patient and healthy donor samples were processed together. The immunoSEQ multiplex PCR was used to amplify TCRB sequences from cDNA, generating 87-bp fragments that spanned the CDR3 region. Sequencing of the amplicons was performed on the Illumina HiSeq platform. The study's own analysis went as follows. PCR bias was computationally corrected using synthetic template baselines, reads within Hamming distance 2 were collapsed, and singletons that could not be merged were discarded. Reads were aligned against IMGT to assign V, D and J genes, CDR3 length and insertions or deletions at six rearrangement sites. Clonotype counts were normalized to sorted cell number within each subset before computing true diversity and Gini coefficients with the tcR R package. Repertoire sharing was quantified using the overlap coefficient calculated on TCRB nucleotide sequences. Out-of-frame TCRB sequences from naive cells were analyzed to stand in for the pre-selection repertoire. What TCRdb holds here is the immuneACCESS table cut down to in-frame rearrangements. Part of the clones is not present; checked against another copy, under half of the missing clones reflect an unresolved V gene, and the others are unexplained. V and J calls and clone size follow that table, whereas D and trimming were derived from the DNA. Within this sample are 200,000 to 300,000 clones, with around 65% of them counted one time only. Clones ranked in the top ten supply around 0.05% of the sample.

Comment on this clone: Its target antigen remains unknown. No base-level quality is on record; no much larger clone is a single base apart.

The sequenced sample consisted of naive CD4+ T cells from blood. The cell subset or site label of this sample denotes: true naive CD4+ T cells. This TCR was recovered from a man aged 25-45 years in good health. The chain employs TRBV25-1 and TRBJ2-7; a tentative D match to TRBD1 spans 5 bases. Here is the DNA: TGTGCCAGCAGTGTTACAGGTTACGAGCAGTACTTC. Translated, this is CASSVTGYEQYF.